Ten or more counts support the clone carrying this TCR beta chain. Its antigen is unidentified. Researchers took RNA transcripts and amplified the TCR beta CDR3 regions from them. The primer set for the first-round RT-PCR of the TCR CDR3 was HTBI. TCRdb fed the multiplex PCR reads into MiXCR, producing one record per CDR3 protein. In the table there are around 690,000 distinct CDR3 sequences, around 21% of which are singletons. This specimen comes from a study of T cells in Graves' hyperthyroidism and ophthalmopathy. Overall study results and limits: Appearing also in blood were most of the thyroid clonotypes expanded above 0.001. Through a model of 13 V-J features, ophthalmopathy was separated from stable hyperthyroidism.

The germline CDR1 and CDR2 sequences are KGHSH and LQKENI. The V and J ends lost 6 bases and 10 bases respectively, with 15 bases between them. CDR3 size: 13 residues. Sequenced: blood. The chain is built from TRBV18 and TRBJ1-4, with D possibly matching TRBD1 (5 bases). The receptor was derived from a man younger than 40 with Graves' ophthalmopathy. The CDR3 DNA is TGTGCCAGCTCTCCCGGGAACCAGGGAAAACTGTTTTTT. This translates into CASSPGNQGKLFF.